The 8 T cell receptor beta chains given below trace back to one sample, sequenced in a study of T cell responses to AZD1222 COVID-19 vaccine. The table came from immunoSEQ multiplex PCR; TCRdb's copy has only in-frame clones and leaves some out. The sample contains tens of thousands of clones, 84% of which appear only once. The specimen comprised peripheral blood, sampled on day 0 of AZD1222 vaccination. The receptors stem from an adult in good health.

This clone was recorded once. The chain has TRBV5-1 and TRBJ2-5; D not resolved. V lost 2 bases and J 1 base, leaving 12 bases between the germline ends. CDR3 length: 15 residues. Per the germline V gene, CDR1 is SGHRS and CDR2 is YFSETQ. CDR3 in amino acids: CASSLNGVLQETQYF. CDR3 DNA sequence: TGCGCCAGCAGCTTAAACGGAGTACTCCAAGAGACCCAGTACTTC.

V and J are TRBV24-1 and TRBJ1-5, with a tentative D call TRBD1 (6 bases). From germline, CDR1 is KGHDR and CDR2 SFDVKD. The CDR3 is made up of 15 amino acids. Trimming removed 2 bases at V and 4 bases at J, with 11 bases between. The CDR3 DNA reads as TGTGCCACCAGTGATTCTGGACAGACGAATCAGCCCCAGCATTTT. Encoded protein: CATSDSGQTNQPQHF.

The V and J genes are TRBV7-9 and TRBJ2-2; 10 bases match TRBD2. V was pared by 8 bases and J by 5 bases, with 11 bases of the junction left unmatched. CDR1 is SEHNR and CDR2 is FQNEAQ in the germline V gene (reference sequence). The CDR3 runs 16 residues. CDR3: CASRPLAGEVTGELFF. CDR3 nucleotides: TGTGCCAGCCGGCCCCTAGCGGGAGAGGTGACCGGGGAGCTGTTTTTT.

The CDR3 spells CASRGTGVVGRPTTF. CDR3 nucleotide sequence: TGTGCCAGCAGGGGGACAGGGGTCGTGGGTCGACCGACCACCTTC. The chain has TRBV2 and TRBJ1-2, with 10 nucleotides matching TRBD1. The length of the CDR3 is 15 residues. The V and J ends lost 6 bases and 13 bases, in that order; junction bases with no gene match: 17. CDR1 is SNHLY and CDR2 is FYNNEI in the germline V gene.

In its sample, this clone was seen once. V is TRBV5-6 and J is TRBJ1-2; D is unclear. Germline loops: CDR1 SGHDT, CDR2 YYEEEE. CDR3 size: 13 residues. V was trimmed by 7 bases and J by 8 bases, leaving 18 bases between them. In nucleotides, the CDR3 is TGTGCCAGCCGCGTCCACGGGTTATCCGGCTACACCTTC. Amino acids: CASRVHGLSGYTF. The full variable domain, completed using reference TRBV5-6 and TRBJ1-2, is DAGVTQSPTHLIKTRGQQVTLRCSPKSGHDTVSWYQQALGQGPQFIFQYYEEEERQRGNFPDRFSGHQFPNYSSELNVNALLLGDSALYLCASRVHGLSGYTFGSGTRLTVV.

J is TRBJ2-5 and V is TRBV12-3 or TRBV12-4; tentatively, D is TRBD1 or TRBD2 (5 bases each). Trimming took off 3 bases at V and 2 bases at J, with 7 bases between the two ends. This CDR3 contains 13 residues. The CDR3 loop reads CASSFWGQETQYF. DNA for the CDR3: TGTGCCAGCAGTTTTTGGGGGCAAGAGACCCAGTACTTC.

The chain couples TRBV6-5 to TRBJ1-6, with D perhaps TRBD1 (5 bases). The V and J ends lost 2 bases and 7 bases respectively, with 15 bases between them. The CDR3 contains 16 residues. Looked up from germline, CDR1 is MNHEY and CDR2 is SVGAGI. In DNA, the CDR3 is TGTGCCAGCAGTTACACGGGAGGGGCTAGAAATTCACCCCTCCACTTT. This sequence encodes CASSYTGGARNSPLHF.

The V gene is TRBV27, the J gene TRBJ1-1; 7 bases agree with TRBD1. This CDR3 is 14 amino acids long. J gave up 1 base and V 5 bases, and 4 bases lay outside the gene matches. Per the germline V gene, CDR1 is MNHEY and CDR2 is SMNVEV (reference sequence). CDR3 in amino acids: CASSAQGSNTEAFF. The CDR3 DNA sequence: TGTGCCAGCAGTGCACAGGGGTCGAACACTGAAGCTTTCTTT.